The clone carrying this TCR beta chain was recorded at least ten times. Antigen unknown. The CDR3 spans 13 residues. V was clipped by 7 bases and J by 6 bases, with 18 bases between them. Germline V CDR1 and CDR2: SQVTM, ANQGSEA. These data are taken from a study of T-cell reconstitution after alpha-beta-depleted transplantation in children. Findings of the study overall: Newly made T cells mostly supplied T-cell counts and diversity one year after transplant. There were reportedly several hundred expanded graft clones from which alpha-beta T cells came about two months after transplant.

Molecular barcoding with unique molecular identifiers was used for the TCRbeta library. TCRdb re-derived calls from the PCR reads in MiXCR, one entry per CDR3 protein. Among hundreds of thousands of distinct CDR3 sequences, over 10% were seen once, and the ten largest hold 2.2%. This chain links TRBV29-1 with TRBJ1-2; D is unresolved. This specimen consisted of PBMCs, mostly from graft donor cells, obtained 360 days after TCRalphabeta/CD19-depleted stem cell transplant. This sequence was found in a male patient aged 10-17 years who had a stem cell transplant for acute myeloid leukemia, so the T cells may come from the graft donor. The CDR3 bases are TGCAGCGCTTCCTTACAGAATTCCAATGGCTACACCTTC. This sequence encodes CSASLQNSNGYTF.